The clone carrying this T cell receptor beta chain was seen more than once but under ten times. Its cognate antigen is unknown. Specified time point: late sampling 161 to 241 days after vaccination in a few convalescent patients. Treatment noted: roughly 11-day PBMC culture with coronavirus spike peptide pools or control peptides (ViraFEST assay). ViraFEST grew antigen-specific T cells using peptide pools, then sequenced TCRs. At the Johns Hopkins FTIC core, DNA taken from cultured CD4+ T cells was sequenced by way of the Oncomine TCR Beta short-read assay. TCRdb recomputed calls from the PCR reads with MiXCR, one row per CDR3 protein. Of 20,000 or so distinct CDR3 sequences in the sample, around 42% were seen once. The CDR3 is 13 amino acids. CDR1 ENHRY and CDR2 SYGVKD come from the germline V gene. Unmatched junction bases numbered 3, after V lost 2 bases and J lost 6 bases. The data derive from a study of vaccination and CD4 T cells after COVID-19. Study overall: Collection of post-COVID samples occurred a median approximately 94 days after diagnosis, spanning a range of 35 to 161. Study outcomes and limitations: In convalescent patients, 304 of 307 vaccine-specific clones were mono-reactive for SARS-CoV-2 spike.

This TCR derives from a human donor who had recovered from COVID-19. The chain is built from TRBV10-3 and TRBJ1-2, with TRBD1 identical over 7 bases. Sequenced material: CD4+ T cells from blood, cultured in vitro, taken about 7 months after SARS-CoV-2 vaccination. This CDR3 reads CAISETGEDGYTF. As DNA, the CDR3 is TGTGCCATCAGTGAGACAGGGGAGGATGGCTACACCTTC.